Described below is a single TCR beta chain sequence and its context. The CDR3 extends over 15 amino acids. Germline lookup yields CDR1 SGHDT and CDR2 YYEEEE. With 4 bases removed from V and 2 bases from J, the gap between germline ends came to 10 bases. This entry belongs to a study of high-grade serous ovarian cancer treatment subgroups. Study summary: Samples averaged about 15,000 reads and some 7,500 unique TCR beta rearrangements.

The data were produced by immunoSEQ multiplex PCR, yet TCRdb's version contains in-frame clones alone and is incomplete. This repertoire shows 10,000 to 13,000 clones, around 83% found once; its top ten account for 5% to 7.5%. Tumor tissue was taken before any definitive surgery or chemotherapy was given. The J gene is TRBJ1-6, the V gene TRBV5-6, with D unclear. The sample comprised tumor tissue. The source of this sequence is a human donor with high-grade serous ovarian cancer. The CDR3 DNA sequence: TGTGCCAGCAGCCCCGGGCGGGCCTATAATTCACCCCTCCACTTT. It codes for CASSPGRAYNSPLHF.